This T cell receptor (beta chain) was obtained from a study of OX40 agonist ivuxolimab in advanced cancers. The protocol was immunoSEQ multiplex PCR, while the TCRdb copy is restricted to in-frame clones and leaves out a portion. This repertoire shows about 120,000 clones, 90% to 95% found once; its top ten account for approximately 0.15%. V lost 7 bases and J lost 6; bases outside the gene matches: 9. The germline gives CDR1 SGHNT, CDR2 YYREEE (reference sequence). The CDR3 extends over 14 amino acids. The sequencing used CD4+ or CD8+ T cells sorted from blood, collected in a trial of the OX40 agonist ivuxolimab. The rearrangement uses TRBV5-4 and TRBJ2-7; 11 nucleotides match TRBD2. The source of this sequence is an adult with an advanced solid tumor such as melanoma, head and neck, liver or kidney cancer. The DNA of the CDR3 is TGTGCCAGCGGTAGCGGGGGGGCACTGGGCGAGCAGTACTTC. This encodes CASGSGGALGEQYF. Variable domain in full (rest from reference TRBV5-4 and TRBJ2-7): ETGVTQSPTHLIKTRGQQVTLRCSSQSGHNTVSWYQQALGQGPQFIFQYYREEENGRGNFPPRFSGLQFPNYSSELNVNALELDDSALYLCASGSGGALGEQYFGPGTRLTVT.